This T cell receptor (beta chain) was profiled in a study of human T cells and chemical hapten exposure. Time point in this sample: patch test 1, 2 weeks after DPC sensitization. Treatment: therapeutic diphenylcyclopropenone sensitization with weekly scalp DPC. Unfractionated whole blood yielded the extracted total RNA. This clonotype was seen only a few times. TCRdb redid the calling of the RACE reads with MiXCR, one entry per CDR3 protein. The sample has about 37,000 distinct CDR3 sequences; 5% to 7% are singletons. This clonotype originated in a woman in her 30s with alopecia areata. Some clones in this sample may be carry-over from other donors' samples. The sample was whole blood, taken in connection with sensitization to the hapten diphenylcyclopropenone (DPC).

The CDR3, as DNA: TGTGCCAGCAGCCGCTCTAGCGGGGGGTCTGCTTCCTACGAGCAGTACTTC. It translates to CASSRSSGGSASYEQYF. This chain connects TRBV7-8 to TRBJ2-7; 11 bases fit TRBD2. This CDR3 is built from 17 residues. CDR1 and CDR2 (germline): SGHVS, FQNEAQ. The V segment lost 5 bases and the J segment 1 base; nucleotides outside the gene matches: 10.